These 9 T cell receptor beta chains originate from one sample sequenced in a study of T-cell memory formation after mild COVID-19. One entry per CDR3 protein, called by TCRdb with MiXCR from the 5' RACE reads. The sample lists about 350,000 distinct CDR3 sequences, approximately 15% occurring once. Sample: PBMCs or a T cell subset sorted from them (not recorded which). All receptors come from a man younger than 35 who had mild COVID-19 (a few samples of this study predate the infection). Cell type and time point are not known.

The chain joins TRBV19 to TRBJ2-3; 8 bases agree with TRBD1. V dropped 6 bases and J dropped 9; count of bases not matched to a gene: 8. CDR3 size: 13 residues. Germline V gives CDR1 LNHDA, CDR2 SQIVND (reference sequence). The CDR3 DNA reads TGTGCCAGTAGACTCGGACAGGGCGCCACGCAGTATTTT. This gives the protein CASRLGQGATQYF.

This clonotype was seen ten or more times. The V and J genes are TRBV7-9 and TRBJ2-3; D may correspond to TRBD1 or TRBD2 (6 bases each). Between the trimmed V and J ends, which lost 3 bases and 3 bases, there was a span of 13 bases. The CDR3 loop spans 15 amino acids. Germline V gives CDR1 SEHNR, CDR2 FQNEAQ (reference sequence). For the CDR3, the DNA is TGTGCCAGCAGCTTCCCCGGGGGCGGTACAGATACGCAGTATTTT. Protein: CASSFPGGGTDTQYF. Looking up the rest from reference TRBV7-9 and TRBJ2-3 gives the full variable domain: DTGVSQNPRHKITKRGQNVTFRCDPISEHNRLYWYRQTLGQGPEFLTYFQNEAQLEKSRLLSDRFSAERPKGSFSTLEIQRTEQGDSAMYLCASSFPGGGTDTQYFGPGTRLTVL.

This clonotype appeared many times. This rearrangement joins TRBV7-9 to TRBJ2-4; D not resolved. Germline assignment: CDR1 SEHNR and CDR2 FQNEAQ (reference sequence). The CDR3 spans 17 residues. Trimming cost V 0 bases and J 1 base, with 13 bases left between them. DNA of the CDR3: TGTGCCAGCAGCTTAGCGCTGGGGTTGTCCGCCAAAAACATTCAGTACTTC. Protein product: CASSLALGLSAKNIQYF.

This clonotype has a handful of counts. J is TRBJ2-1 and V is TRBV7-8; the match to TRBD1 covers 8 bases. Germline V gene lookup returns CDR1 SGHVS and CDR2 FQNEAQ. The CDR3 length is 15 residues. The J segment lost 9 bases and the V segment lost 4 bases, leaving 11 bases of the junction unmatched. The CDR3, as DNA: TGTGCCAGCAGCTCCCCCTGGACAGGGTATCGTGAGCAGTTCTTC. It encodes CASSSPWTGYREQFF.

The chain has TRBV11-3 and TRBJ2-7, with D possibly matching TRBD1 (5 bases). The germline V gene has CDR1 SGHNT and CDR2 YENEEA. This CDR3 contains 12 residues. With 5 bases removed from V and 2 bases from J, the gap between germline ends came to 7 bases. The CDR3 here is CASSQGPYEQYF. The CDR3 DNA reads TGTGCCAGCAGCCAGGGCCCCTACGAGCAGTACTTC.

This clonotype was picked up many times. The chain recombines TRBV2 with TRBJ2-5, with 8 bases lining up with TRBD1. This CDR3 spans 14 amino acids. J was trimmed by 4 bases and V by 6 bases; bases with no gene match: 7. Germline CDR1 and CDR2: SNHLY and FYNNEI. The CDR3 DNA is TGTGCCAGCAGGACCGGGACAGGAGGAGAGACCCAGTACTTC. It encodes CASRTGTGGETQYF.

The chain is built from TRBV20-1 and TRBJ1-1; a possible D gene is TRBD1 (6 bases). V lost 5 bases, J lost 4 bases, and 26 bases lay in between. The CDR3 runs 17 residues. Germline V gene lookup returns CDR1 DFQATT and CDR2 SNEGSKA (reference sequence). CDR3 in amino acids: CSAVVQGPGYVGTEAFF. The CDR3 DNA is TGCAGTGCTGTGGTGCAGGGGCCGGGCTATGTGGGCACTGAAGCTTTCTTT.

This chain joins TRBV27 and TRBJ1-2; the D gene is possibly TRBD1 (6 bases). CDR3 length equals 13 residues. The germline V and J ends were trimmed by 0 bases and 4 bases, with 6 bases remaining between them. Germline loops: CDR1 MNHEY, CDR2 SMNVEV (reference sequence). The CDR3 DNA follows: TGTGCCAGCAGTTTATCACAGGGCTATGGCTACACCTTC. Translation gives CASSLSQGYGYTF.

This clonotype has more than one count but fewer than ten. This chain uses TRBV6-1 with TRBJ2-5; 13 nucleotides match TRBD2. The ends lost 1 base at V and 2 bases at J; junction bases unmatched: 1. The CDR3 totals 16 residues. Per the germline V gene, CDR1 is MNHNS and CDR2 is SASEGT. CDR3 bases: TGTGCCAGCAGTGAAGGGACTAGCGGGAGACAAGAGACCCAGTACTTC. Protein product: CASSEGTSGRQETQYF.